This T cell receptor beta chain was sequenced for a study of CD8+ T cells in alopecia areata. After isolation, RNA underwent reverse transcription to generate cDNA as the sequencing template. Data came from immunoSEQ multiplex PCR; TCRdb stores just in-frame clones and leaves some out. The data contain 100,000 to 150,000 clones, approximately 49% of them seen just once; the ten biggest clones take up under 20%. The trim removed 4 bases at V and 3 bases at J, leaving 10 bases unmatched. The CDR3 totals 17 residues. Germline CDR1 SGHRS, CDR2 YFSETQ. The receptor's source is a human donor with alopecia areata. The starting material was CD8+ T cells sorted from blood, obtained at week 0. This sequence joins TRBV5-1 and TRBJ2-1, with 10 positions matching TRBD2. The CDR3 reads CASSGGPSGGLYNEQFF. CDR3 DNA sequence: TGCGCCAGCAGCGGGGGCCCTAGCGGGGGTCTCTACAATGAGCAGTTCTTC.